Given below is one TCR beta chain in context. Its antigen remains unidentified. The sample belongs to a study of T cell responses to AZD1222 COVID-19 vaccine. V was shortened by 5 bases and J by 4 bases, with 11 bases between the two germline ends. The CDR3 spans 13 residues. Here immunoSEQ multiplex PCR was the method, and the copy in TCRdb shows in-frame clones only, minus some. This table has 130,000 to 150,000 clones, around 87% appearing once. The study's findings and limits: There were vaccine-associated CD4 TCRs across spike, dominant at 160-218 and 743-854. Baseline seropositives among AZD1222 recipients totaled only 5 to 7.

The sequence was collected from an adult in good health. The chain has TRBV12-3 or TRBV12-4 and TRBJ1-2; D unresolved. The starting material was peripheral blood, obtained on day 0 of AZD1222 vaccination. The CDR3 spells CASSPRVTYGYTF. The DNA of the CDR3 is TGTGCCAGCAGTCCGAGGGTTACCTATGGCTACACCTTC.